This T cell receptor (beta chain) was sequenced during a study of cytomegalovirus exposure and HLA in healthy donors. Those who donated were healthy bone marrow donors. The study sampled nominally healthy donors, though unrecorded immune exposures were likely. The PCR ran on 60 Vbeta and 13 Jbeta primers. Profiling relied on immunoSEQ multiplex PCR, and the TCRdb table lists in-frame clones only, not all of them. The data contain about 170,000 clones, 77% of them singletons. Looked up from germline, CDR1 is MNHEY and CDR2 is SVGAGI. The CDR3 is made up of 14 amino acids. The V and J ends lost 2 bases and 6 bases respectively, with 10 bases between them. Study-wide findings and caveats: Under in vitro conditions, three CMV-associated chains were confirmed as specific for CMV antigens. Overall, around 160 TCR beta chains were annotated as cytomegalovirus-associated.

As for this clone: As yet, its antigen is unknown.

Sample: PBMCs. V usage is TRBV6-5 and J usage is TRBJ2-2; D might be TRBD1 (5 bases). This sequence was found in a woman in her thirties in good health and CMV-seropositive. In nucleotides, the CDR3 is TGTGCCAGCAGTTACGGGCAGGGTTCCGGGGAGCTGTTTTTT. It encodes CASSYGQGSGELFF.